This T cell receptor beta chain comes out of a study of blood T cell dynamics during melanoma immunotherapy. The study, taken as a whole, reports: Clones driving repertoire changes may be melanoma-specific or general immune activation.

Data came from immunoSEQ multiplex PCR; TCRdb stores just in-frame clones and leaves some out. The data show almost 15,000 clones, about 90% seen once. The time point here: week 3, after first cycle of checkpoint inhibitor. One draw preceded checkpoint blockade; another followed its first cycle at week 3. Patients with prior systemic cancer treatment, concomitant immunosuppressants, or other active malignancies were excluded. This clone was observed a handful of times. Its antigen is not identified. Germline CDR1 WNHNN, CDR2 SYGVQD (reference sequence). The CDR3 totals 13 residues. Trimming removed 1 base from V and 6 bases from J, with 10 bases in between.

The receptor comes from a human donor with melanoma. This chain links TRBV10-1 with TRBJ2-7, with D possibly called TRBD1 or TRBD2 (6 bases each). This specimen consisted of blood, obtained from a patient treated with checkpoint blockade. The CDR3 coding sequence is TGCGCCAGCAGTGAGTGGAGGGACACCGAGCAGTACTTC. Its protein product is CASSEWRDTEQYF.